This T cell receptor (beta chain) was obtained from a study of OX40 agonist ivuxolimab in advanced cancers. Overall study results and limits: Partly responding patients at 0.1-3.0 mg/kg showed some of the smallest clonal expansion.

This clone was seen a few times. Its specificity is unknown. Using immunoSEQ multiplex PCR, the repertoire was profiled, and TCRdb retains in-frame clones only, with some absent. The sample yields approximately 53,000 clones, 90% to 95% seen once. This receptor was taken from an adult with an advanced solid tumor such as melanoma, head and neck, liver or kidney cancer. The source was CD4+ or CD8+ T cells sorted from blood, collected in a trial of the OX40 agonist ivuxolimab.

The CDR3 here is CASSQSTGDGANVLTF. The CDR3 DNA sequence: TGCGCCAGCAGCCAATCGACAGGGGACGGGGCCAACGTCCTGACTTTC. This sequence joins TRBV4-3 and TRBJ2-6, with 8 bases fitting TRBD1. CDR3 length: 16 amino acids. V lost 2 bases, J lost 4 bases, and 4 bases stayed unmatched. Germline-derived CDR1 and CDR2 are LGHNA and YSLEER.